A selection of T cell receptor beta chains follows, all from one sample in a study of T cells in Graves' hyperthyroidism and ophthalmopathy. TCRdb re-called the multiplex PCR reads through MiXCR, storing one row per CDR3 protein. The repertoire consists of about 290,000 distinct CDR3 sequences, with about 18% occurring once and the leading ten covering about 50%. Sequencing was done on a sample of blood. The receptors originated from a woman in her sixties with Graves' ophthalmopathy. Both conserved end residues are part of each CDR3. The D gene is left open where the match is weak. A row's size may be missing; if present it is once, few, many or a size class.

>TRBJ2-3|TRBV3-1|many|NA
TGTGCCAGCAGCCAAGATGGACTGACTAGCACAGATACGCAGTATTTT
CASSQDGLTSTDTQYF
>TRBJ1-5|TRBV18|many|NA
TGTGCCAGCTCACCCGGACTGTCTCAGGGGCCCCAGCATTTT
CASSPGLSQGPQHF
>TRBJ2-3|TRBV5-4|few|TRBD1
TGTGCCAGCAGCCGAAGCTCGGGACAGGCGAGCACAGATACGCAGTATTTT
CASSRSSGQASTDTQYF
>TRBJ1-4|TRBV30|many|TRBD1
TGTGCCGGCACCGGGACAGGGGATACAACTAATGAAAAACTGTTTTTT
CAGTGTGDTTNEKLFF
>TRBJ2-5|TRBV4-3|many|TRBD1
TGCGCCAGCAGCCAAACCGGGACAGGGGTCCAAGAGACCCAGTACTTC
CASSQTGTGVQETQYF
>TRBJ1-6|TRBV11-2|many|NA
TGTGCCAGCAGCTTAGGTCTGAATTCACCCCTCCACTTT
CASSLGLNSPLHF
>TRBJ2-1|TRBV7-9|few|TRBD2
TGTGCCAGCAGCCCAAGGGGACTAGCGGGAGGAGGGAATGAGCAGTTCTTC
CASSPRGLAGGGNEQFF
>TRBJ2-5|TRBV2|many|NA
TGTGCCAGCAGTGAAGGGGAGGCCGGGACCCAGTACTTC
CASSEGEAGTQYF
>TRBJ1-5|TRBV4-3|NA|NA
TGCGCCAGCGGCCAGGGGTGGGGGAGCAATCAGCCCCAGCATTTT
CASGQGWGSNQPQHF
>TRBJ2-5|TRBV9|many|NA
TGTGCCAGCACATTGGGCGGGGGCGGAGAGACCCAGTACTTC
CASTLGGGGETQYF
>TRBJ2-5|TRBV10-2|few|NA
TGCGCCAGCAGACGGGACATCCAAGAGACCCAGTACTTC
CASRRDIQETQYF